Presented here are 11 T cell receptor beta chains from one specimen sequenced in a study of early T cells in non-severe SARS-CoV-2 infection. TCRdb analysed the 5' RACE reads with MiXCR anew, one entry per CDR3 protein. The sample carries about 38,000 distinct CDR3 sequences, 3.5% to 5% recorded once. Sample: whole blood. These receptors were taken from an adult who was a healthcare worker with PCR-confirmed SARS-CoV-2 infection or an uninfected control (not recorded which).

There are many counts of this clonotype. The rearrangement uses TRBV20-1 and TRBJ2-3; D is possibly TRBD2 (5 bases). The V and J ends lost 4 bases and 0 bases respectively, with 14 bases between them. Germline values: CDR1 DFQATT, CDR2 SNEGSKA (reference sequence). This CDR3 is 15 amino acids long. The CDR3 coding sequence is TGCAGTGCTATACCTACCGGGATCAGCACAGATACGCAGTATTTT. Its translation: CSAIPTGISTDTQYF.

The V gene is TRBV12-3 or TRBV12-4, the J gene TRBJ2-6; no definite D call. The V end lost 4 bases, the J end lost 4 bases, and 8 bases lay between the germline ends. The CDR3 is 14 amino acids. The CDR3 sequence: CASSSHTGANVLTF. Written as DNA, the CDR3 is TGTGCCAGCAGTTCCCATACGGGGGCCAACGTCCTGACTTTC.

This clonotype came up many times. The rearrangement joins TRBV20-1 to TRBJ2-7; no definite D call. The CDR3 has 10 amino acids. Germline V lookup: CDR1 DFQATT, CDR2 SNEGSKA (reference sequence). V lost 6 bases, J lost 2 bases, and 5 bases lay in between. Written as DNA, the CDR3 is TGCAGTGCGCCCGCCTACGAGCAGTACTTC. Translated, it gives CSAPAYEQYF.

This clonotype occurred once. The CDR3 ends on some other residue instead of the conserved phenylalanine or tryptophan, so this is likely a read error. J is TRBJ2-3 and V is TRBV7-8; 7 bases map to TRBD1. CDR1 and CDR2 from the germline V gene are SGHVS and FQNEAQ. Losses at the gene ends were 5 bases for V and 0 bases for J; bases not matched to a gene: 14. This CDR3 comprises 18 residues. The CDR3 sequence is CASSLGDSGYTSTDTQYL. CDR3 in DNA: TGTGCCAGCAGCCTGGGGGACAGCGGCTACACTAGCACAGATACGCAGTATCTT.

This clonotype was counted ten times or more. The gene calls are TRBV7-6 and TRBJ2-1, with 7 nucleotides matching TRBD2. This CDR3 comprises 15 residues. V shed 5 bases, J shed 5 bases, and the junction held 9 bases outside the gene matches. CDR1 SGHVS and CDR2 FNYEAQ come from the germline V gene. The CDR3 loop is CASSETSIAHNEQFF. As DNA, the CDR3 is TGTGCCAGCAGCGAGACTAGCATCGCCCACAATGAGCAGTTCTTC.

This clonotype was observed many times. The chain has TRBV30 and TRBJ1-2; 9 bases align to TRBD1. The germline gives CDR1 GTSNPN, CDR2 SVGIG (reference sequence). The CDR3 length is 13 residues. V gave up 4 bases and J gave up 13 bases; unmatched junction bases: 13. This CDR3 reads CAWILTGTGSITF. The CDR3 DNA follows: TGTGCCTGGATTCTCACCGGGACAGGGTCCATCACCTTC.

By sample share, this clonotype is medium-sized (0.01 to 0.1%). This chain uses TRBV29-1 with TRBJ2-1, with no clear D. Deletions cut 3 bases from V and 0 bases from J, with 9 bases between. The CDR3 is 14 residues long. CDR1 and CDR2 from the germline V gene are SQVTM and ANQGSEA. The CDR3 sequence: CSVDLPNSYNEQFF. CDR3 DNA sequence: TGCAGCGTTGATCTACCAAACTCCTACAATGAGCAGTTCTTC.

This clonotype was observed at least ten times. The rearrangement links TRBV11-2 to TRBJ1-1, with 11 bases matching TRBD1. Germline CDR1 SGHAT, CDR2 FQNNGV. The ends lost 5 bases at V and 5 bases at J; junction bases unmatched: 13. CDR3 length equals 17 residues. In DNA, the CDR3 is TGTGCCAGCAGCCCCTTCGGACAGGGGGCGAGAGGTACTGAAGCTTTCTTT. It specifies CASSPFGQGARGTEAFF.

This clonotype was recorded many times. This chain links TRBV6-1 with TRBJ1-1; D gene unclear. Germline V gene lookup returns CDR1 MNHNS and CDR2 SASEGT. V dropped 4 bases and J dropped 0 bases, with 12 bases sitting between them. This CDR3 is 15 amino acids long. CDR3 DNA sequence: TGTGCCAGCAGTGCGGCCAATAGTATGAACACTGAAGCTTTCTTT. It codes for CASSAANSMNTEAFF.

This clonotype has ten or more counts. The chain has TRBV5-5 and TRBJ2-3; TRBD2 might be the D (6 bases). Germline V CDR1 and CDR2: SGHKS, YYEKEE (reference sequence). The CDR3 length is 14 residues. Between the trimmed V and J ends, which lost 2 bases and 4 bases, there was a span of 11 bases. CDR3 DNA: TGTGCCAGCAGCTTTCCGGGACTTTCAGATACGCAGTATTTT. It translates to CASSFPGLSDTQYF.

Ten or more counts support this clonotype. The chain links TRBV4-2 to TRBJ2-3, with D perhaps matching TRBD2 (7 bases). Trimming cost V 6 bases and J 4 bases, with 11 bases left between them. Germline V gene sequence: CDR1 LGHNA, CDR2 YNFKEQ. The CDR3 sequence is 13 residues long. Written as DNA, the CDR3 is TGTGCCAGCAGAGGGGGGGACTCAGATACGCAGTATTTT. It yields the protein CASRGGDSDTQYF.